This record looks at one TCR beta chain sequence and its context. As processed by the authors: Estimates of nucleated cell counts were drawn from the amplification of reference gene primers. Only in-frame clones appear in the TCRdb table, and some are missing; sequencing was by immunoSEQ multiplex PCR. The V and J calls and clone size are taken from that table; D and trimming were inferred from the DNA. The table includes fewer than 200,000 clones, roughly 87% detected once. Participants were aged about 18 to 89 years from about 25 US areas. This specimen comes from a study of blood T cell repertoires in COVID-19. V lost 1 base and J lost 5, with 10 bases in between. This CDR3 has 15 residues. CDR1 is SGHKS and CDR2 is YYEKEE in the germline V gene (reference sequence).

What was sequenced was PBMCs or T cells enriched from blood (not recorded which). This clonotype was sampled from a human donor with acute COVID-19. The donor label of this sample is uncertain. The gene calls are TRBV5-5 and TRBJ1-6; D gene unclear. CDR3 loop: CASSLLASNNSPLHF. In DNA, the CDR3 is TGTGCCAGCAGCTTGTTAGCCTCAAATAATTCACCCCTCCACTTT.